These 4 T cell receptor beta chains were sequenced from one sample in a study of OX40 agonist ivuxolimab in advanced cancers. The repertoire was sequenced with immunoSEQ multiplex PCR; TCRdb's copy has only in-frame clones and lacks some. The sample records about 46,000 clones, about 91% being singletons. The material sequenced was CD4+ or CD8+ T cells sorted from blood, taken in a trial of the OX40 agonist ivuxolimab. The receptors were sampled from an adult with an advanced solid tumor such as melanoma, head and neck, liver or kidney cancer.

The genes are TRBV28 and TRBJ2-7; 9 bases map to TRBD1. The ends lost 6 bases at V and 6 bases at J; junction bases unmatched: 15. Germline CDR1 is MDHEN and CDR2 is SYDVKM. The CDR3 loop spans 16 amino acids. The CDR3 DNA reads TGTGCCAGCAGCTCACGGCAGGGACAGGGTATCTCCGAGCAGTACTTC. Translated: CASSSRQGQGISEQYF.

The chain couples TRBV11-3 to TRBJ2-3; D is ambiguous. From germline, CDR1 is SGHNT and CDR2 YENEEA. Trimming cost V 7 bases and J 0 bases, with 5 bases left between them. This CDR3 comprises 12 residues. The CDR3 coding sequence is TGTGCCAGCAACCCTAGCACAGATACGCAGTATTTT. Translating gives CASNPSTDTQYF. Together with reference TRBV11-3 and TRBJ2-3, the CDR3 gives the full variable domain: EAGVVQSPRYKIIEKKQPVAFWCNPISGHNTLYWYLQNLGQGPELLIRYENEEAVDDSQLPKDRFSAERLKGVDSTLKIQPAELGDSAVYLCASNPSTDTQYFGPGTRLTVL.

J is TRBJ2-7 and V is TRBV27; TRBD2 might be the D (6 bases). This CDR3 contains 14 residues. Trimming pared 2 bases from V and 4 bases from J, leaving 12 bases between. Germline CDR1 MNHEY, CDR2 SMNVEV (reference sequence). The CDR3 here is CASSLVAAVYEQYF. DNA of the CDR3: TGTGCCAGCAGTTTAGTAGCGGCCGTGTACGAGCAGTACTTC.

This chain joins TRBV6-5 and TRBJ1-1, with D tentatively TRBD1 (6 bases). This CDR3 contains 13 residues. The germline V gene has CDR1 MNHEY and CDR2 SVGAGI. Trimming took off 2 bases at V and 5 bases at J, with 9 bases between the two ends. CDR3 DNA: TGTGCCAGCAGTTACGAAGGGGGGACTGAAGCTTTCTTT. Its protein product is CASSYEGGTEAFF.